The clone carrying this TCR beta chain appeared many times. Its antigen is unknown. The source of the sample is a study of T-cell memory formation after mild COVID-19. Findings and caveats of the study: Within pre-infection memory, some responding clones were found, suggesting cross-reactive memory joined. Clones contracting over day 15 to 85 were CD4/CD8 balanced, with later expanders leaning CD4+. The study found contracting CD4+ clones mainly in CM and EM and contracting CD8+ clones in EMRA.

The CDR3 runs 14 residues. V shed 5 bases and J shed 0 bases, with 10 bases lying between them. The germline V gene encodes CDR1 SGHRS and CDR2 YFSETQ. TCR alpha and TCR beta cDNA libraries with sample barcodes and UMIs came from 5'RACE using constant-segment primers. TCRdb re-called the 5' RACE reads through MiXCR, storing one row per CDR3 protein. The sample yields about 470,000 distinct CDR3 sequences, 15% to 20% seen once. This sequence originates from an adult woman who had mild COVID-19 (a few samples of this study predate the infection). Cell type and time point are not known. This chain links TRBV5-1 with TRBJ2-3; D ambiguous. Sequencing was carried out using PBMCs or a T cell subset sorted from them (not recorded which). The CDR3: CASRELPSTDTQYF. CDR3 nucleotides: TGCGCCAGCAGGGAACTCCCTAGCACAGATACGCAGTATTTT.